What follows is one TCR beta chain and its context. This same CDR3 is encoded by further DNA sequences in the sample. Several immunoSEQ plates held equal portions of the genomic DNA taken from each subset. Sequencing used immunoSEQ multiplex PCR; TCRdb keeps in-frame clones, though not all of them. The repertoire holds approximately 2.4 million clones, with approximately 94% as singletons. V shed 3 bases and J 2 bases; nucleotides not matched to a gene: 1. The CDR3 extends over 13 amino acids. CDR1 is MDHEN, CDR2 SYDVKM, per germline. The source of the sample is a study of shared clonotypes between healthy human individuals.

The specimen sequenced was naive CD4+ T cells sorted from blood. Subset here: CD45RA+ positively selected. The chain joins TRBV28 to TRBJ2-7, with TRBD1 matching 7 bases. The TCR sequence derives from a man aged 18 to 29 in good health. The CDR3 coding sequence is TGTGCCAGCAGTTTGACAGGGCCCTACGAGCAGTACTTC. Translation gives CASSLTGPYEQYF. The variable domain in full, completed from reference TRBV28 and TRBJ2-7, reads DVKVTQSSRYLVKRTGEKVFLECVQDMDHENMFWYRQDPGLGLRLIYFSYDVKMKEKGDIPEGYSVSREKKERFSLILESASTNQTSMYLCASSLTGPYEQYFGPGTRLTVT.